These 30 T cell receptor beta chains share one sample of origin, sequenced in a study of T cell repertoires in cytomegalovirus infection. TCRdb re-called the reads through MiXCR, storing one row per CDR3 protein. The data contain approximately 500,000 distinct CDR3 sequences, 16% of them singletons. Sequencing was performed on CD8+ T cells from PBMCs. The receptors here all came from a human donor in good health (CMV status not recorded). Some clones in this sample may be carry-over from other donors' samples.

V is TRBV11-1 and J is TRBJ1-1; TRBD1 matches 10 bases. The CDR3 extends over 17 amino acids. V lost 7 bases and J lost 2; bases outside the gene matches: 13. Germline V CDR1 and CDR2: SGHAT, FQDESV (reference sequence). The CDR3 DNA reads as TGTGCCAGCAACCCGGGGCGACAGGGGGCAAGAAACACTGAAGCTTTCTTT. It yields the protein CASNPGRQGARNTEAFF.

This clonotype was seen only a few times. The CDR3 protein is CASSFEGPNEQYF. The CDR3 nucleotides are TGTGCCAGCAGTTTTGAAGGGCCAAACGAGCAGTACTTC. V is TRBV28 and J is TRBJ2-7; unclear D gene. V was shortened by 3 bases and J by 5 bases, with 11 bases between the two germline ends. The germline V gene has CDR1 MDHEN and CDR2 SYDVKM. The CDR3 loop spans 13 amino acids.

This clonotype was recorded many times. The chain couples TRBV7-9 to TRBJ1-1, with D possibly matching TRBD1 (5 bases). Trimming pared 5 bases from V and 0 bases from J, leaving 16 bases between. The germline V gene encodes CDR1 SEHNR and CDR2 FQNEAQ (reference sequence). The CDR3 contains 16 residues. The CDR3 sequence: CASSPTTGLMNTEAFF. In nucleotides, the CDR3 is TGTGCCAGCAGCCCGACCACGGGGCTAATGAACACTGAAGCTTTCTTT.

This clonotype has at least ten counts. The chain recombines TRBV10-3 with TRBJ1-1; D gene unclear. The CDR3 length is 11 residues. The germline gives CDR1 ENHRY, CDR2 SYGVKD. The V gene lost 3 bases and the J gene lost 7 bases, with 6 bases spanning the gap. CDR3 residues: CAISDAVEAFF. CDR3 bases: TGTGCCATCAGTGACGCGGTTGAAGCTTTCTTT.

In this sample, this clonotype turned up a few times. The chain uses TRBV5-1 and TRBJ2-3; perhaps TRBD2 as D (5 bases). The V gene's germline CDR1 is SGHRS and CDR2 YFSETQ. With 4 bases removed from V and 6 bases from J, the gap between germline ends came to 18 bases. CDR3 length equals 15 residues. The CDR3 spells CASSLRPEAMDTQYF. The CDR3 DNA sequence: TGCGCCAGCAGCCTACGGCCGGAGGCCATGGATACGCAGTATTTT.

V and J are TRBV3-1 and TRBJ2-2; 13 bases align to TRBD2. Losses at the gene ends were 0 bases for V and 5 bases for J; bases not matched to a gene: 3. Germline CDR1 is LGHDT and CDR2 is YNNKEL (reference sequence). The CDR3 is made up of 17 amino acids. The CDR3 sequence is CASSQEWTSGRTGELFF. In nucleotides, the CDR3 is TGTGCCAGCAGCCAAGAATGGACTAGCGGGAGAACCGGGGAGCTGTTTTTT.

This clonotype was detected many times. The V and J genes are TRBV6-5 and TRBJ2-4, with D perhaps TRBD1 (5 bases). The CDR3 has 15 amino acids. V dropped 6 bases and J dropped 0 bases, with 12 bases sitting between them. Germline assignment: CDR1 MNHEY and CDR2 SVGAGI. CDR3 sequence reads: CASSKDTLAKNIQYF. CDR3 coding DNA: TGTGCCAGCAGCAAGGACACCCTAGCCAAAAACATTCAGTACTTC.

Of note for this clonotype: Just one base apart from a much larger clone, this may be a read error. Since no conserved phenylalanine or tryptophan closes the CDR3, a read error is the likely cause. The chain is built from TRBV19 and TRBJ2-1; 7 bases line up with TRBD2. CDR3 length: 17 amino acids. Germline V gene data show CDR1 as LNHDA and CDR2 as SQIVND (reference sequence). V shed 3 bases, J shed 4 bases, and the junction held 12 bases outside the gene matches. CDR3 bases: TGTGCCAGTAGTATTCCCGGTGGGCGGGAGTTTTACAATGAGCAGTTCTTA. Residues: CASSIPGGREFYNEQFL.

There are a few counts of this clonotype. The chain joins TRBV19 to TRBJ2-7, with D maybe TRBD2 (6 bases). Germline values: CDR1 LNHDA, CDR2 SQIVND (reference sequence). V was shortened by 4 bases and J by 4 bases, with 23 bases between the two germline ends. The CDR3 runs to 17 residues. CDR3 protein: CASSTLDDSGGIYEQYF. CDR3 DNA: TGTGCCAGTAGTACCCTAGATGACAGCGGCGGGATATACGAGCAGTACTTC.

The chain couples TRBV3-1 to TRBJ1-2, with a possible D match to TRBD1 (5 bases). The CDR3 runs 15 residues. Trimming removed 1 base at V and 4 bases at J, with 13 bases between. CDR1 is LGHDT, CDR2 YNNKEL, per germline (reference sequence). The CDR3 region has the DNA TGTGCCAGCAGCCAAGCCCAAGACAGACTCTATGGCTACACCTTC. The encoded protein is CASSQAQDRLYGYTF.

Many counts were recorded for this clonotype. CDR3 in amino acids: CASSLDYIVSGEETQYF. As DNA, the CDR3 is TGTGCCAGCAGCTTAGATTACATAGTGTCGGGAGAAGAGACCCAGTACTTC. The chain is built from TRBV11-2 and TRBJ2-5, with D perhaps matching TRBD2 (6 bases). Between the trimmed V and J ends, which lost 0 bases and 3 bases, there was a span of 17 bases. The V gene's germline CDR1 is SGHAT and CDR2 FQNNGV. This CDR3 comprises 17 residues.

This clonotype has at least ten counts. The V call is TRBV7-9, the J call TRBJ2-3; D is ambiguous. Germline lookup yields CDR1 SEHNR and CDR2 FQNEAQ (reference sequence). CDR3 length: 14 amino acids. The V end was cut by 4 bases, the J end by 2 bases, with 10 bases between. The DNA for the CDR3 is TGTGCCAGCAGCTACCCTGACCTCACAGATACGCAGTATTTT. Protein: CASSYPDLTDTQYF.

The chain couples TRBV20-1 to TRBJ1-1; 7 nucleotides agree with TRBD1. From germline, CDR1 is DFQATT and CDR2 SNEGSKA (reference sequence). This CDR3 has 12 residues. The CDR3 loop is CRRDSGETEAFF. CDR3 nucleotides: TGCAGACGGGACAGTGGGGAGACTGAAGCTTTCTTT.

This clonotype was counted between two and nine times. The chain couples TRBV5-5 to TRBJ2-7; perhaps TRBD2 as D (6 bases). Germline CDR1 reads SGHKS; CDR2 reads YYEKEE (reference sequence). CDR3 length equals 14 residues. V dropped 4 bases and J dropped 6 bases, with 17 bases sitting between them. The CDR3 region is CASSGTLRVGEQYF. The CDR3 DNA sequence: TGTGCCAGCAGCGGGACTCTTAGGGTCGGCGAGCAGTACTTC.

This chain connects TRBV6-5 to TRBJ1-2, with D possibly matching TRBD1 (6 bases). In germline, CDR1 is MNHEY, CDR2 SVGAGI. V dropped 7 bases and J dropped 8 bases, with 11 bases sitting between them. The CDR3 runs to 11 residues. The CDR3 nucleotides are TGTGCCAGCACCCGGGGGCGCGGCTACACCTTC. It translates to CASTRGRGYTF.

On this clonotype: The junction and the germline gene differ at one end; a read error may be behind it. This sequence joins TRBV7-7 and TRBJ2-5; D is perhaps TRBD2 (6 bases). CDR3 size: 15 residues. Germline V gene lookup returns CDR1 SSHAT and CDR2 FNYEAQ (reference sequence). This CDR3 reads CASSLEWGAGETQYF. CDR3 nucleotides: TGTGCTAGCAGCTTAGAGTGGGGAGCGGGCGAGACCCAGTACTTC.

The genes are TRBV28 and TRBJ2-7; 10 nucleotides line up with TRBD2. The CDR3 loop spans 16 amino acids. V trimming: 8 bases; J trimming: 0 bases; junction bases outside the gene matches: 10. Germline V gene lookup returns CDR1 MDHEN and CDR2 SYDVKM. CDR3 coding DNA: TGTGCCAGCGTTGCCCTAGCGGGAGCCAACTCCTACGAGCAGTACTTC. It codes for CASVALAGANSYEQYF.

With respect to this clonotype: This may be a read error, as it is one base from a much larger clone. The chain uses TRBV10-3 and TRBJ2-1; no firm D call. The ends were cut back, 5 bases at V and 6 bases at J, with 8 bases in the middle. This CDR3 is 12 amino acids long. The germline V gene has CDR1 ENHRY and CDR2 SYGVKD. Here the CDR3 reads CAISKSGNEQFF. The CDR3 DNA is TGTGCCATCAGTAAAAGTGGCAATGAGCAGTTCTTC.

This clonotype was seen a few times. The J gene is TRBJ2-1, the V gene TRBV20-1; D might be TRBD1 (5 bases). V was shortened by 5 bases and J by 0 bases, with 11 bases between the two germline ends. This CDR3 is built from 14 residues. CDR1 is DFQATT, CDR2 SNEGSKA, per germline (reference sequence). This chain's CDR3 is CSARQPSSYNEQFF. The CDR3 region has the DNA TGCAGTGCTCGACAGCCCAGCTCCTACAATGAGCAGTTCTTC.

The chain recombines TRBV19 with TRBJ2-2; tentative D call: TRBD2 (5 bases). The CDR3 is made up of 15 amino acids. CDR1 LNHDA and CDR2 SQIVND come from the germline V gene (reference sequence). V lost 5 bases and J lost 5, with 15 bases in between. The CDR3 reads CASSPRGSGTGELFF. The CDR3 coding sequence is TGTGCCAGTAGTCCTCGGGGAAGTGGGACCGGGGAGCTGTTTTTT.

This clonotype was recorded a few times. V gene TRBV20-1 combines with J gene TRBJ2-7; perhaps TRBD2 as D (6 bases). Deletions cut 0 bases from V and 1 base from J, with 19 bases between. CDR3 size: 17 residues. CDR1 is DFQATT and CDR2 is SNEGSKA in the germline V gene (reference sequence). CDR3 sequence (DNA): TGCAGTGCTAGAGACTTACGAGGGGAGGCCCCTTCCTACGAGCAGTACTTC. Its protein product is CSARDLRGEAPSYEQYF.

The chain joins TRBV7-9 to TRBJ1-1; no reliable D call. Per germline, CDR1 SEHNR and CDR2 FQNEAQ (reference sequence). The CDR3 contains 14 residues. V lost 5 bases to trimming and J lost 5 bases, with 15 bases between them. DNA of the CDR3: TGTGCCAGCAGCCACCCTGACCGATATACTGAAGCTTTCTTT. Protein: CASSHPDRYTEAFF.

This clonotype was observed many times. V gene TRBV7-9 combines with J gene TRBJ2-6; D uncertain. V gave up 5 bases and J gave up 0 bases, with 11 bases separating them. CDR1 is SEHNR, CDR2 FQNEAQ, per germline (reference sequence). The CDR3 length is 16 residues. CDR3 region: CASSPGQDSGANVLTF. In DNA form, the CDR3 reads TGTGCCAGCAGCCCAGGCCAGGACTCTGGGGCCAACGTCCTGACTTTC.

This clonotype was found many times. The rearrangement joins TRBV7-2 to TRBJ2-7; the D is unclear. V was pared by 1 base and J by 3 bases, with 13 bases between. The CDR3 has 15 residues. Germline V CDR1 and CDR2: SGHTA, FQGNSA. The DNA for the CDR3 is TGTGCCAGCAGCTTAGGGCAGAATACTTTCTACGAGCAGTACTTC. This encodes CASSLGQNTFYEQYF.

This clonotype was detected many times. The V and J genes are TRBV12-3 or TRBV12-4 and TRBJ2-7; 7 bases align to TRBD1. This CDR3 region has 12 residues. The junction had 3 bases not matched to a gene; V was cut back by 6 bases and J by 4 bases. The CDR3 spells CASRRQGYEQYF. In DNA form, the CDR3 reads TGTGCCAGCAGACGACAGGGTTACGAGCAGTACTTC.

There are many counts of this clonotype. This chain joins TRBV6-2 or TRBV6-3 and TRBJ2-5; 8 bases fit TRBD1. Germline trimming cut 5 bases from V and 7 bases from J; bases unmatched to any gene: 18. Germline V lookup: CDR1 MNHEY, CDR2 SVGEGT. This CDR3 is built from 17 residues. The CDR3 protein is CASSGEIKDRVRGTQYF. The DNA of the CDR3 is TGTGCCAGCAGTGGAGAGATAAAGGACAGGGTTCGCGGGACCCAGTACTTC.

The chain uses TRBV2 and TRBJ2-1; TRBD2 matches at 7 bases. The trim removed 7 bases at V and 4 bases at J, leaving 10 bases unmatched. This CDR3 spans 15 amino acids. In germline, CDR1 is SNHLY, CDR2 FYNNEI. The CDR3: CASTKRGPLYNEQFF. CDR3 DNA: TGTGCCAGCACTAAGCGGGGCCCACTGTACAATGAGCAGTTCTTC.

This clonotype occurred many times. The J gene is TRBJ1-3, the V gene TRBV7-9, with 10 nucleotides matching TRBD1. CDR1 is SEHNR, CDR2 FQNEAQ, per germline (reference sequence). The junction had 13 bases not matched to a gene; V was cut back by 7 bases and J by 4 bases. The CDR3 runs 17 residues. The CDR3 region is CASTAALGTGDGNTIYF. The DNA for the CDR3 is TGTGCCAGCACCGCCGCCCTCGGGACAGGGGACGGAAACACCATATATTTT.

In this sample, this clonotype turned up many times. This chain joins TRBV7-9 and TRBJ1-1, with 7 bases aligning to TRBD1. Germline V gene lookup returns CDR1 SEHNR and CDR2 FQNEAQ (reference sequence). V was clipped by 5 bases and J by 0 bases; unmatched bases: 6. This CDR3 has 15 residues. In DNA form, the CDR3 reads TGTGCCAGCAGCCACCCACAGGGGTTGAACACTGAAGCTTTCTTT. Translating it yields CASSHPQGLNTEAFF.

The table lists this clonotype with many counts. The rearrangement uses TRBV28 and TRBJ2-1; TRBD2 matches 8 bases. V gave up 5 bases and J gave up 5 bases; unmatched junction bases: 11. Germline V gives CDR1 MDHEN, CDR2 SYDVKM. This CDR3 contains 16 residues. CDR3 sequence: CASSALLAGRDNEQFF. CDR3 bases: TGTGCCAGCAGTGCCCTTCTAGCGGGCCGGGACAATGAGCAGTTCTTC.